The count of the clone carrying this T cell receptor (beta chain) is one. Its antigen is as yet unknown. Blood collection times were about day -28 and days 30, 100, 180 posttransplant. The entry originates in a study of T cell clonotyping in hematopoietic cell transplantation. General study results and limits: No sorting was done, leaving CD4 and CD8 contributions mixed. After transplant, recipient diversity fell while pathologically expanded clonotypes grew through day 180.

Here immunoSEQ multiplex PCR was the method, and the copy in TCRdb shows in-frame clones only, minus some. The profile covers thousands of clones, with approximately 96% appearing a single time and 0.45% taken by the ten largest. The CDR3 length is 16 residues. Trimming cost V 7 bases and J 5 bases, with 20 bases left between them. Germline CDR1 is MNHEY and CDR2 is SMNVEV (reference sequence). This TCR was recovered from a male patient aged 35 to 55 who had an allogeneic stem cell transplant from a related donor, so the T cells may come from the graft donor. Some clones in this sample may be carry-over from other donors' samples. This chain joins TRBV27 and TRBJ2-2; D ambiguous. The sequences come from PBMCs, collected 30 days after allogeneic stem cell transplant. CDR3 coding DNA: TGTGCCAGCAAGGTTGTGTTTGGCGCCGGGACCGGGGAGCTGTTTTTT. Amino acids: CASKVVFGAGTGELFF.